The TCR beta chain under discussion was sequenced for a study of PD-L1 blockade in urothelial cancer. Germline V lookup: CDR1 MNHNS, CDR2 SASEGT. There are 12 residues in the CDR3. Deletions cut 1 base from V and 7 bases from J, with 8 bases between. Time point indicated: pretreatment peripheral blood. Sequencing was performed with immunoSEQ multiplex PCR; in TCRdb, only in-frame clones are kept and a portion is missing. The sample contains tens of thousands of clones, about 81% of which appear only once. This TCR derives from a man between 65 and 79 years old with urothelial cancer. The J gene is TRBJ2-7, the V gene TRBV6-1; no reliable D call. Material: PBMCs, obtained around atezolizumab (anti-PD-L1) treatment. CDR3 in DNA: TGTGCCAGCAGTGAAGGGCGGCCGGAGCAGTACTTC. Amino acids: CASSEGRPEQYF.